The rows below give T cell receptor beta chains drawn from one sample of a study of blood T cell repertoires in COVID-19. Assay used: immunoSEQ multiplex PCR; TCRdb lists only in-frame clones, some missing. The sample includes about 120,000 clones, roughly 89% of them seen just once. What was sequenced was peripheral blood. The receptor set was obtained from a woman aged 45-65 years with acute or convalescent COVID-19. The CDR3 runs from the conserved cysteine through the conserved F or W. D genes are given only for firm matches. Part of the rows lack a size; the others show once, few, many or a class for expanded clones.

J gene | clone size | V gene | D gene | CDR3 DNA | CDR3 protein
TRBJ1-4 | NA | TRBV28 | NA | TGTGCCAGCAGTATCGTGGGGGCGTGGGGAAAACTGTTTTTT | CASSIVGAWGKLFF
TRBJ1-1 | NA | TRBV5-1 | NA | TGCGCCAGCAGCGCAACAGGGTTCTCGAACACTGAAGCTTTCTTT | CASSATGFSNTEAFF
TRBJ2-2 | medium-sized | TRBV13 | TRBD2 | TGTGCCAGCAGCGCCACTCTCATGCGGGAGGGCCAAAAGGGCGGGGAGCTGTTTTTT | CASSATLMREGQKGGELFF
TRBJ1-2 | NA | TRBV10-3 | NA | TGTGCCGCCTACGGGGGAGAGGGTGGCTACACCTTC | CAAYGGEGGYTF
TRBJ2-1 | once | TRBV7-2 | NA | TGTGCCAGCAGCTTCCTGGGTGGGAGCTCCTACAATGAGCAGTTCTTC | CASSFLGGSSYNEQFF
TRBJ2-2 | NA | TRBV11-2 | TRBD2 | TGTGCCAGCAGCTTAGTAGCGGGAGCGGGGGAGCTGTTTTTT | CASSLVAGAGELFF
TRBJ2-5 | few | TRBV6-6 | NA | TGTGCCAGCACTCGGTGGGGACTCAATTTCCTGGTAGTCCAAGAGACCCAGTACTTC | CASTRWGLNFLVVQETQYF
TRBJ2-7 | NA | TRBV29-1 | NA | TGCAGCGTGACGGACTGGAAATCCTACGAGCAGTACTTC | CSVTDWKSYEQYF
TRBJ2-4 | NA | TRBV19 | NA | TGTGCCAGTAGTGTAGGACTATTATTAGCCAAAAACATTCAGTACTTC | CASSVGLLLAKNIQYF
TRBJ1-2 | NA | TRBV7-2 | NA | TGTGCCAGCAGCTTAGTCGCAGGAAATCACTATGGCTACACCTTC | CASSLVAGNHYGYTF
TRBJ2-1 | NA | TRBV2 | TRBD2 | TGTGCCAGCAGTCTAGCGGGGGAGAACTACAATGAGCAGTTCTTC | CASSLAGENYNEQFF
TRBJ2-7 | NA | TRBV19 | TRBD1 | TGTGCCAGTAACACTCCCGGACAGGGCTACGAGCAGTACTTC | CASNTPGQGYEQYF
TRBJ1-1 | few | TRBV6-5 | NA | TGTGCCAGCAGCGGGGGGGCTTGGGACACTGAAGCTTTCTTT | CASSGGAWDTEAFF
TRBJ1-6 | NA | TRBV28 | NA | TGTGCCAGCCATATTGCGGGGCGGTCCTATAATTCACCCCTCCACTTT | CASHIAGRSYNSPLHF
TRBJ2-7 | NA | TRBV5-5 | TRBD1 | TGTGCCAGCAGCCTGGGACAGGGGGCAGGGTACGAGCAGTACTTC | CASSLGQGAGYEQYF
TRBJ1-5 | NA | TRBV21-1 | NA | TGTGCCAGCAGCAAAGATTCTTACAGAAATCAGCCCCAGCATTTT | CASSKDSYRNQPQHF
TRBJ2-5 | NA | TRBV12-3/TRBV12-4 | NA | TGTGCCAGCAGCCCAGAGGGCTGGGGGACCCAGTACTTC | CASSPEGWGTQYF
TRBJ2-5 | NA | TRBV6-5 | NA | TGTGCCAGCAGTTACTCTGGGGTCGGTCGAGGGGAGACCCAGTACTTC | CASSYSGVGRGETQYF
TRBJ2-1 | NA | TRBV10-3 | NA | TGTGCCATCAGCACAGGGCGAACTCAGTTCTTC | CAISTGRTQFF
TRBJ2-1 | NA | TRBV5-1 | TRBD1 | TGCGCCAGCAGCCCGCCAGGGGGCTACAATGAGCAGTTCTTC | CASSPPGGYNEQFF